One sample yielded the 29 T cell receptor beta chains listed below, sequenced in a study of Tregs in tolerant kidney transplant recipients. Measured with immunoSEQ multiplex PCR; TCRdb has only the in-frame clones, and not every one. This sample's clone table lists about 48,000 clones. Sequencing was performed on CD4+ T cells from blood, taken before the transplant. Receptors originate from a human donor who received a combined kidney and bone marrow transplant.

A note on this clone: The read finishes 3 residues shy of the CDR3 end, and the germline J gene is used to complete it. The chain combines TRBV7-2 with TRBJ2-7, with 7 positions matching TRBD1. The J segment lost 2 bases and the V segment lost 4 bases, leaving 5 bases of the junction unmatched. Per the germline V gene, CDR1 is SGHTA and CDR2 is FQGNSA. CDR3 size: 14 residues. The CDR3 sequence: CASSSGQRTYEQYF. CDR3 bases read: TGTGCCAGCAGCTCGGGACAGAGAACCTACGAG.

As for this clone: From the germline J gene comes the end of the CDR3, since the read stops 3 residues before it. The chain employs TRBV2 and TRBJ2-3; D not resolved. V was cut by 8 bases and J by 0 bases, with 15 bases left in between. CDR1 and CDR2 from the germline V gene are SNHLY and FYNNEI. CDR3 length: 15 amino acids. The DNA read from the CDR3 is TGTGCCAGCTCGCCGTTATCCACTAGCACAGATACG. It yields the protein CASSPLSTSTDT. In full, the CDR3 reads CASSPLSTSTDTQYF.

Comment on this clone: Coverage ceases 3 residues before the CDR3 finishes, and the germline J gene fills in the end. V usage is TRBV20-1 and J usage is TRBJ1-2, with D maybe TRBD1 (6 bases). The length of the CDR3 is 16 residues. Per the germline V gene, CDR1 is DFQATT and CDR2 is SNEGSKA (reference sequence). The covered CDR3 bases are TGCAGTGCTCCAAATGGCGGGGGGCGCGGGTTCTGGGGC. Its translation is CSAPNGGGRGFWG. The entire CDR3 protein reads CSAPNGGGRGFWGYTF.

On this clone itself: The sequence runs out 3 residues before the end of the CDR3; the remainder is reconstructed from the germline J gene. This chain joins TRBV5-1 and TRBJ2-7; no clear D. The CDR3 extends over 17 amino acids. The germline CDR1 and CDR2 sequences are SGHRS and YFSETQ. Trimming cost V 0 bases and J 0 bases, with 16 bases left between them. The sequenced CDR3 bases are TGCGCCAGCAGCTTGGACCTACAGCTGCAAGGCTCCTACGAG. Its protein is CASSLDLQLQGSYE. The CDR3 in its entirety is CASSLDLQLQGSYEQYF.

About this clone: The observed sequence ends 3 residues before the CDR3 terminus, with the missing tail filled in from the germline J gene. The chain employs TRBV19 and TRBJ2-1; 7 positions match TRBD2. V gave up 1 base and J gave up 5 bases; unmatched junction bases: 2. CDR3 length: 14 residues. Germline lookup yields CDR1 LNHDA and CDR2 SQIVND (reference sequence). The CDR3 protein is CASSIVGTNNEQFF. The CDR3 bases that were read are TGTGCCAGTAGTATAGTCGGGACTAACAATGAG. The variable domain in full, completed from reference TRBV19 and TRBJ2-1, reads DGGITQSPKYLFRKEGQNVTLSCEQNLNHDAMYWYRQDPGQGLRLIYYSQIVNDFQKGDIAEGYSVSREKKESFPLTVTSAQKNPTAFYLCASSIVGTNNEQFFGPGTRLTVL.

On this clone itself: The read ends 3 residues shy of where the CDR3 ends; the end is completed using the germline J gene. V gene TRBV20-1 combines with J gene TRBJ2-1; D is possibly TRBD2 (5 bases). Germline V CDR1 and CDR2: DFQATT, SNEGSKA (reference sequence). V was trimmed by 2 bases and J by 6 bases, leaving 26 bases between them. The CDR3 extends over 18 amino acids. CDR3 DNA (partial): TGCAGTGCTAGATTAAGCGGTGTGGCGTTCTCTCGCGCCAATGAG. Its translation: CSARLSGVAFSRANE. The whole CDR3 is CSARLSGVAFSRANEQFF.

Of note for this clone: Sequencing ends 3 residues short of the CDR3 end; the germline J gene provides the rest. The chain uses TRBV7-9 and TRBJ1-2; D is unresolved. Trimming removed 3 bases from V and 1 base from J, with 6 bases in between. CDR1 is SEHNR and CDR2 is FQNEAQ in the germline V gene (reference sequence). The CDR3 is made up of 13 amino acids. CDR3 DNA, as far as it was read: TGTGCCAGCAGCTTGAACAGTAACTATGGC. It encodes CASSLNSNYG. The full-length CDR3 reads as CASSLNSNYGYTF.

As concerns this clone: The CDR3 extends 3 residues past the end of the read, so its final part is completed from the germline J gene. The rearrangement joins TRBV5-1 to TRBJ2-1; 7 bases match TRBD2. V trimming: 0 bases; J trimming: 9 bases; junction bases outside the gene matches: 9. The germline CDR1 and CDR2 sequences are SGHRS and YFSETQ. The CDR3 runs 15 residues. The covered CDR3 bases are TGCGCCAGCAGCTTGGGCGGGAGTCTAATCACTGAG. Its translation is CASSLGGSLITE. The full-length CDR3 reads as CASSLGGSLITEQFF. The full variable domain, with the rest looked up from reference TRBV5-1 and TRBJ2-1, is KAGVTQTPRYLIKTRGQQVTLSCSPISGHRSVSWYQQTPGQGLQFLFEYFSETQRNKGNFPGRFSGRQFSNSRSEMNVSTLELGDSALYLCASSLGGSLITEQFFGPGTRLTVL.

About this clone: Read data end 3 residues before the CDR3 end; the end is taken from the germline J gene. The chain carries TRBV30 and TRBJ2-1; D may match TRBD1 or TRBD2 (6 bases each). The CDR3 has 15 amino acids. The V gene lost 0 bases and the J gene lost 4 bases, with 13 bases spanning the gap. Germline-derived CDR1 and CDR2 are GTSNPN and SVGIG (reference sequence). CDR3 DNA (partial): TGTGCCTGGAGTGTTGGTCAGGGGAGGTACAATGAG. Its protein product is CAWSVGQGRYNE. The entire CDR3 is CAWSVGQGRYNEQFF.

As to this clone: The read ends 3 residues shy of where the CDR3 ends; the end is completed using the germline J gene. This chain links TRBV7-2 with TRBJ1-2, with 10 nucleotides matching TRBD1. V was clipped by 5 bases and J by 6 bases; unmatched bases: 3. CDR1 and CDR2 from the germline V gene are SGHTA and FQGNSA. This CDR3 has 13 amino acids. The sequenced part of the CDR3 DNA is TGTGCCAGCAGCACGGGACAGGGGAATGGC. This encodes CASSTGQGNG. Given in full, the CDR3 is CASSTGQGNGYTF.

Worth noting for this clone: The CDR3 extends 3 residues past the end of the read, so its final part is completed from the germline J gene. The chain is built from TRBV11-2 and TRBJ2-1, with TRBD2 as a possible D gene (6 bases). Germline assignment: CDR1 SGHAT and CDR2 FQNNGV. V was cut by 5 bases and J by 0 bases, with 11 bases left in between. The CDR3 length is 15 residues. The DNA read from the CDR3 is TGTGCCAGCAGCCCTAGCGATTACTCCTACAATGAG. It encodes CASSPSDYSYNE. The CDR3 as a whole reads CASSPSDYSYNEQFF.

Comment on this clone: The read stops 3 residues short of the end of the CDR3; the missing end is completed from the germline J gene. At the DNA level, this CDR3 is encoded by other sequences in the same sample as well. The chain employs TRBV19 and TRBJ1-2, with D possibly TRBD1 on 6 matching bases. The germline V gene has CDR1 LNHDA and CDR2 SQIVND (reference sequence). V was shortened by 4 bases and J by 4 bases, with 10 bases between the two germline ends. The CDR3 covers 13 residues. CDR3 amino acids: CASSTDRSYGYTF. CDR3 bases read: TGTGCCAGTAGTACCGACAGGTCCTATGGC.

About this clone itself: The read ends 3 residues early relative to the CDR3; the germline J gene fills the gap. The chain uses TRBV2 and TRBJ2-5, with 8 bases lining up with TRBD1. Germline V lookup: CDR1 SNHLY, CDR2 FYNNEI. This CDR3 comprises 12 residues. The sequenced part of the CDR3 DNA is TGTGCCAGCAGGACGCAGGGGGCAACC. Translation gives CASRTQGAT. The full CDR3 reads CASRTQGATQYF.

As to this clone: The read ends 3 residues before the CDR3 terminus; that terminus is restored from the germline J gene. The rearrangement links TRBV5-1 to TRBJ2-3; 11 bases are shared with TRBD2. The germline CDR1 and CDR2 sequences are SGHRS and YFSETQ. The CDR3 is 17 amino acids. J was trimmed by 3 bases and V by 1 base; bases with no gene match: 7. The sequenced part of the CDR3 DNA is TGCGCCAGCAGCTTGAGTCCTAGCGGGAGGTCGACAGATACG. Its protein is CASSLSPSGRSTDT. The whole CDR3 sequence is CASSLSPSGRSTDTQYF.

On this clone itself: The CDR3 end falls 3 residues outside the read, so it is completed with the germline J gene. This chain links TRBV30 with TRBJ1-2; D is undetermined. The V and J ends lost 8 bases and 0 bases respectively, with 13 bases between them. The germline V gene has CDR1 GTSNPN and CDR2 SVGIG (reference sequence). The length of the CDR3 is 13 residues. The CDR3 sequence: CAAPPRTNYGYTF. The CDR3 DNA, read in part, is TGTGCCGCCCCGCCCAGAACTAACTATGGC.

Of note for this clone: With the read ending 3 residues before the CDR3 end, the germline J gene is used to fill in that end. This chain joins TRBV5-1 and TRBJ2-1; 7 nucleotides match TRBD1. The CDR3 consists of 15 residues. The germline CDR1 and CDR2 sequences are SGHRS and YFSETQ. V dropped 4 bases and J dropped 5; count of bases not matched to a gene: 9. The CDR3 loop reads CASSPRQGPDNEQFF. Partial CDR3 DNA: TGCGCCAGCAGCCCCAGACAGGGTCCCGACAATGAG.

Points on this clone: The CDR3 end lies 3 residues beyond the end of the read and is filled in from the germline J gene. V is TRBV7-7 and J is TRBJ2-1; 12 nucleotides agree with TRBD1. Germline V lookup: CDR1 SSHAT, CDR2 FNYEAQ (reference sequence). The CDR3 has 15 residues. The V and J ends lost 5 bases and 8 bases, in that order; junction bases with no gene match: 7. The part of the CDR3 DNA that was read is TGTGCCAGCAGCCAGGGACAGGGGGCTTATTATGAG. Translating gives CASSQGQGAYYE. The full-length CDR3 reads as CASSQGQGAYYEQFF.

Concerning this clone itself: The read halts 3 residues ahead of the CDR3 end, with the missing end drawn from the germline J gene. This sequence joins TRBV7-9 and TRBJ2-3; D is ambiguous. V lost 0 bases to trimming and J lost 6 bases, with 7 bases between them. Germline CDR1 and CDR2: SEHNR and FQNEAQ (reference sequence). This CDR3 has 13 residues. CDR3 loop: CASSLAGSDTQYF. Incomplete CDR3 DNA: TGTGCCAGCAGCTTAGCAGGTTCGGATACG.

Remarks on this clone: The read terminates 3 residues ahead of where the CDR3 ends, so the germline J gene completes it. The chain carries TRBV20-1 and TRBJ2-1, with D unresolved. Germline-derived CDR1 and CDR2 are DFQATT and SNEGSKA (reference sequence). CDR3 length: 14 amino acids. The ends were cut back, 6 bases at V and 0 bases at J, with 12 bases in the middle. The CDR3 bases that were read are TGCAGTGCCCCCCCCGGTAACTCCTACAATGAG. Its translation: CSAPPGNSYNE. The whole CDR3 protein is CSAPPGNSYNEQFF.

The DNA read from the CDR3 is TGCAGTGGCAAAGGGACAGGGGGCAGGGTTTATGGC. Its translation is CSGKGTGGRVYG. The entire CDR3 sequence reads CSGKGTGGRVYGYTF. The chain employs TRBV20-1 and TRBJ1-2; 12 nucleotides match TRBD1. With the read ending 3 residues before the CDR3 end, the germline J gene is used to fill in that end. V dropped 7 bases and J dropped 5; count of bases not matched to a gene: 11. This CDR3 contains 15 residues. The germline V gene has CDR1 DFQATT and CDR2 SNEGSKA (reference sequence).

In regard to this clone: Read coverage stops 3 residues before the CDR3 terminus; the germline J gene supplies the remainder. The chain is built from TRBV20-1 and TRBJ2-1; 7 bases align to TRBD2. Trimming cost V 3 bases and J 4 bases; bases outside gene matches: 6. Germline loops: CDR1 DFQATT, CDR2 SNEGSKA (reference sequence). This CDR3 comprises 14 residues. The part of the CDR3 DNA that was read is TGCAGTGCTAGTCCGGCTAGCGGTTACAATGAG. It encodes CSASPASGYNE. The CDR3 reads in full as CSASPASGYNEQFF.

Details on this clone: The read ends 3 residues shy of where the CDR3 ends; the end is completed using the germline J gene. The chain combines TRBV11-2 with TRBJ2-5; D might be TRBD1 (6 bases). Deletions cut 0 bases from V and 5 bases from J, with 10 bases between. Germline V gene lookup returns CDR1 SGHAT and CDR2 FQNNGV. The CDR3 has 14 residues. The sequenced part of the CDR3 DNA is TGTGCCAGCAGCTTAGAACAGGGCTTCGAGACC. Its protein is CASSLEQGFET. The entire CDR3 is CASSLEQGFETQYF.

The CDR3 DNA, read in part, is TGTGCCAGTAGCTCGGACAGTGAACATTCACCC. Protein sequence: CASSSDSEHSP. The whole CDR3 sequence is CASSSDSEHSPLHF. The V and J genes are TRBV19 and TRBJ1-6; D might be TRBD1 (6 bases). The CDR3 end falls 3 residues outside the read, so it is completed with the germline J gene. Germline values: CDR1 LNHDA, CDR2 SQIVND (reference sequence). V was pared by 6 bases and J by 8 bases, with 14 bases between. The CDR3 has 14 residues.

A word on this clone: The read ends 3 residues shy of where the CDR3 ends; the end is completed using the germline J gene. V usage is TRBV18 and J usage is TRBJ2-2, with 7 nucleotides matching TRBD2. There are 16 residues in the CDR3. With 2 bases clipped from V and 1 base from J, the junction kept 4 bases outside the gene matches. Germline V gene data show CDR1 as KGHSH and CDR2 as LQKENI. The sequenced CDR3 bases are TGTGCCAGCTCACCAGTGGCTAGCGGGAACACCGGGGAG. Amino acid sequence: CASSPVASGNTGE. In full, the CDR3 reads CASSPVASGNTGELFF.

For this clone: The read is 3 residues too short to cover the CDR3 end, so that end is filled in from the germline J gene. The chain combines TRBV7-3 with TRBJ2-3; D is uncertain. Trimming shortened V by 0 bases and J by 3 bases, and 13 bases separated the two germline ends. The germline V gene has CDR1 SGHTA and CDR2 FQGTGA. CDR3 length: 16 amino acids. The DNA read from the CDR3 is TGTGCCAGCAGCTTAACTGGTCGAGGTCAAACAGATACG. Its protein product is CASSLTGRGQTDT. The full CDR3 reads CASSLTGRGQTDTQYF.

On this clone itself: The read terminates 3 residues before the CDR3 end, so the remaining end is supplied by the germline J gene. The chain couples TRBV6-2 or TRBV6-3 to TRBJ1-5, with 8 bases aligning to TRBD1. The CDR3 runs 17 residues. V shed 5 bases and J 1 base; nucleotides not matched to a gene: 10. Germline V gene data show CDR1 as MNHEY and CDR2 as SVGEGT. The CDR3 sequence: CASSTSRDRWSNQPQHF. The CDR3 DNA, read in part, is TGTGCCAGCAGTACCTCCCGGGACAGGTGGAGCAATCAGCCC.

In regard to this clone: The DNA ends 3 residues before the CDR3 does, and the rest of the CDR3 is filled in from the germline J gene. The chain couples TRBV5-1 to TRBJ2-7; maybe TRBD1 (5 bases). The CDR3 extends over 13 amino acids. Germline V CDR1 and CDR2: SGHRS, YFSETQ. V gave up 3 bases and J gave up 5 bases, with 12 bases separating them. CDR3: CASSSRGRDEQYF. Partial CDR3 DNA: TGCGCCAGCAGCTCAAGGGGTAGGGACGAG.

As for this clone: The read falls 3 residues short of the CDR3 end, and the missing part is taken from the germline J gene. The chain is built from TRBV10-1 and TRBJ2-1; possibly TRBD1 for D (6 bases). V gave up 4 bases and J gave up 8 bases, with 12 bases separating them. Germline V CDR1 and CDR2: WNHNN, SYGVQD (reference sequence). This CDR3 spans 13 amino acids. The DNA read from the CDR3 is TGCGCCAGCAGTGCTACAGGGTTGGATGAG. Translating it yields CASSATGLDE. The whole CDR3 reads CASSATGLDEQFF.

Note on this clone: The read ends 3 residues shy of where the CDR3 ends; the end is completed using the germline J gene. The V call is TRBV7-3, the J call TRBJ2-7, with no clear D. Germline V gene lookup returns CDR1 SGHTA and CDR2 FQGTGA. Trimming left V 3 bases short and J 4 bases short, with 7 bases between. This CDR3 region has 12 residues. CDR3 bases read: TGTGCCAGCAGCTTTAAGCTGTACGAG. It is translated as CASSFKLYE. The entire CDR3 sequence reads CASSFKLYEQYF.